A single T cell receptor beta chain is shown here with its context. Its specificity is unknown. The record originates from a study of cytomegalovirus exposure and HLA in healthy donors. Study-wide results and limits: Presence/absence analyses treated sequencing depth as roughly uniform across donors. Analysis performed later found roughly 18,000 TCR beta sequences associated with HLA alleles at 0.05 false discovery rate. Later analysis demonstrated an association between a missense DCLRE1C variant and TCR beta V- and J-gene trimming.

The PCR had 60 Vbeta and 13 Jbeta primers. Assay: immunoSEQ multiplex PCR; the TCRdb copy retains only in-frame clones and omits some. The table shows some 110,000 clones, with just under 75% occurring only once. J gave up 5 bases and V 4 bases, and 7 bases lay outside the gene matches. The CDR3 totals 15 residues. CDR1 SGHDT and CDR2 YYEEEE come from the germline V gene. The J gene is TRBJ2-5, the V gene TRBV5-6; 11 nucleotides line up with TRBD2. The source is a man between 60 and 75 years old in good health and CMV-seropositive. Material: PBMCs. CDR3: CASSDSGGATETQYF. In nucleotides, the CDR3 is TGTGCCAGCAGCGATAGCGGGGGGGCCACGGAGACCCAGTACTTC.